A single sample gave rise to the 31 T cell receptor beta chains below, sequenced in a study of T cells after yellow fever vaccination. In TCRdb, the 5' RACE reads were re-called with MiXCR into one record per CDR3 protein. The sample consists of under 300,000 distinct CDR3 sequences, 6.9% of them appearing once. Sequenced material: CD4+ T cells sorted from PBMCs, taken 15 days after the yellow fever booster vaccination. These receptor sequences come from a man aged 25-45 years who received the YFV17D yellow fever vaccine.

This clonotype came up a few times. This rearrangement joins TRBV19 to TRBJ2-5; tentatively, D is TRBD1 or TRBD2 (5 bases each). This CDR3 has 15 amino acids. Deletions cut 4 bases from V and 7 bases from J, with 19 bases between. Germline V gene sequence: CDR1 LNHDA, CDR2 SQIVND (reference sequence). CDR3 region: CASSRGRSLEGTQYF. CDR3 DNA: TGTGCCAGTAGTAGGGGACGGTCTCTCGAAGGGACCCAGTACTTC.

This clonotype was observed at least ten times. The V and J genes are TRBV2 and TRBJ2-1; 16 positions match TRBD2. The CDR3 contains 19 residues. The germline V gene has CDR1 SNHLY and CDR2 FYNNEI. V shed 6 bases, J shed 0 bases, and the junction held 8 bases outside the gene matches. This CDR3 reads CASRPGLAGGLGSYNEQFF. In DNA, the CDR3 is TGTGCCAGCAGGCCGGGACTAGCGGGAGGGCTTGGCTCCTACAATGAGCAGTTCTTC.

V is TRBV21-1 and J is TRBJ2-4; the tabulated D call, TRBD1, remains unverified against the DNA. TRBV21-1 is listed as a pseudogene. The CDR3 is made up of 15 amino acids. The CDR3 is CASSSRGGLENIQYF. The CDR3 bases are TGTGCCAGCAGCTCCCGAGGGGGACTGGAAAACATTCAGTACTTC.

This clonotype was observed at least ten times. This chain connects TRBV29-1 to TRBJ2-5; D might be TRBD2 (6 bases). The length of the CDR3 is 11 residues. V shed 2 bases and J shed 5 bases, with 6 bases lying between them. Germline CDR1 and CDR2: SQVTM and ANQGSEA. The CDR3 sequence: CSVERGETQYF. CDR3 coding DNA: TGCAGCGTTGAACGGGGGGAGACCCAGTACTTC.

This sequence joins TRBV20-1 and TRBJ1-2; no clear D gene. The CDR3 has 11 amino acids. Germline CDR1 reads DFQATT; CDR2 reads SNEGSKA (reference sequence). V lost 6 bases to trimming and J lost 4 bases, with 9 bases between them. CDR3 loop: CSASSLYGYTF. CDR3 nucleotides: TGCAGTGCAAGCTCCCTCTATGGCTACACCTTC.

The gene calls are TRBV20-1 and TRBJ2-3; tentative D call: TRBD2 (5 bases). The germline V gene has CDR1 DFQATT and CDR2 SNEGSKA (reference sequence). This CDR3 comprises 12 residues. The V gene lost 8 bases and the J gene lost 2 bases, with 11 bases spanning the gap. The CDR3 DNA reads TGCAGTCCCCGAGCGGACACAGATACGCAGTATTTT. Its translation is CSPRADTDTQYF.

The chain carries TRBV20-1 and TRBJ2-1; TRBD2 is a possible D gene (6 bases). CDR1 and CDR2 (germline): DFQATT, SNEGSKA (reference sequence). V dropped 1 base and J dropped 0 bases, with 16 bases sitting between them. This CDR3 spans 17 amino acids. CDR3 in amino acids: CSARVASESPSYNEQFF. In nucleotides, the CDR3 is TGCAGTGCTAGAGTCGCTAGCGAGTCCCCCTCCTACAATGAGCAGTTCTTC.

V is TRBV7-2 and J is TRBJ1-5; D ambiguous. Trimming removed 1 base at V and 4 bases at J, with 8 bases between. The CDR3 loop spans 14 amino acids. Germline lookup yields CDR1 SGHTA and CDR2 FQGNSA. CDR3 region: CASSLVNGNQPQHF. The CDR3 DNA is TGTGCCAGCAGCTTAGTAAATGGAAATCAGCCCCAGCATTTT.

This clonotype has at least ten counts. This sequence joins TRBV5-1 and TRBJ2-1, with no clear D. The V gene's germline CDR1 is SGHRS and CDR2 YFSETQ. This CDR3 has 15 residues. Trimming pared 2 bases from V and 0 bases from J, leaving 9 bases between. As DNA, the CDR3 is TGCGCCAGCAGCTTCTCTAAGGGCTCCTACAATGAGCAGTTCTTC. This codes for CASSFSKGSYNEQFF.

This clonotype showed up many times. The rearrangement joins TRBV7-2 to TRBJ2-3; D uncertain. There are 15 residues in the CDR3. Looked up from germline, CDR1 is SGHTA and CDR2 is FQGNSA. The V gene lost 1 base and the J gene lost 4 bases, with 12 bases spanning the gap. CDR3 amino acids: CASSLVGMVSDTQYF. In DNA, the CDR3 is TGTGCCAGCAGCTTAGTCGGAATGGTTTCAGATACGCAGTATTTT.

In its sample, this clonotype was seen many times. This rearrangement joins TRBV7-2 to TRBJ2-4, with D perhaps matching TRBD1 (5 bases). V was cut by 5 bases and J by 6 bases, with 17 bases left in between. The germline V gene has CDR1 SGHTA and CDR2 FQGNSA. This CDR3 is built from 15 residues. The CDR3, as DNA: TGTGCCAGCAGCCCCGGTGGCAGGGTGGGAAACATTCAGTACTTC. This translates into CASSPGGRVGNIQYF.

About this clonotype: A much larger clone lies one base from this, so it may be a read error. The CDR3 DNA sequence: TGTGCCAGCAGTCATCCAACCGACAATGAGCAGTTCTTC. It codes for CASSHPTDNEQFF. The chain couples TRBV5-5 to TRBJ2-1; D unclear. Trimming left V 5 bases short and J 5 bases short, with 11 bases between. The CDR3 is 13 amino acids. Germline V gene data show CDR1 as SGHKS and CDR2 as YYEKEE (reference sequence).

This clonotype occurred many times. J is TRBJ1-1 and V is TRBV12-3 or TRBV12-4; D is unresolved. This CDR3 spans 12 amino acids. The V end lost 7 bases, the J end lost 5 bases, and 11 bases lay between the germline ends. CDR3 sequence: CASNPPGTEAFF. CDR3 bases: TGTGCCAGCAACCCTCCCGGGACTGAAGCTTTCTTT.

This clonotype was detected many times. J is TRBJ1-1 and V is TRBV3-1; possibly TRBD1 for D (5 bases). Germline assignment: CDR1 LGHDT and CDR2 YNNKEL (reference sequence). This CDR3 spans 13 amino acids. Trimming left V 6 bases short and J 7 bases short, with 15 bases between. The CDR3: CASSLMGGGEAFF. The CDR3 coding sequence is TGTGCCAGCAGTCTAATGGGCGGGGGTGAAGCTTTCTTT.

In this sample, this clonotype turned up many times. The chain has TRBV7-2 and TRBJ2-1; 8 bases agree with TRBD2. V lost 4 bases to trimming and J lost 7 bases; unmatched junction nucleotides: 6. Germline V gene lookup returns CDR1 SGHTA and CDR2 FQGNSA. This CDR3 comprises 14 residues. CDR3 amino acids: CASSSGLDRNEQFF. The CDR3 nucleotides are TGTGCCAGCAGCTCGGGACTAGATCGTAATGAGCAGTTCTTC.

The CDR3: CASSLSGDQPQHF. The CDR3 DNA sequence: TGCGCCAGCAGCTTGAGTGGTGATCAGCCCCAGCATTTT. J is TRBJ1-5 and V is TRBV5-1; D call uncertain. The CDR3 has 13 residues. V was pared by 1 base and J by 5 bases, with 7 bases between. Germline V CDR1 and CDR2: SGHRS, YFSETQ.

This clonotype appeared many times. The chain joins TRBV24-1 to TRBJ2-1, with TRBD1 as a possible D gene (6 bases). The germline V gene encodes CDR1 KGHDR and CDR2 SFDVKD. This CDR3 is built from 13 residues. Deletions cut 12 bases from V and 4 bases from J, with 15 bases between. The CDR3 DNA reads TGTGCCGTAGGACAGTTGACATACAATGAGCAGTTCTTC. Translated: CAVGQLTYNEQFF.

Only a few counts were recorded for this clonotype. The chain links TRBV6-2 or TRBV6-3 to TRBJ2-1, with 9 bases aligning to TRBD2. The germline CDR1 and CDR2 sequences are MNHEY and SVGEGT. The CDR3 is 13 residues long. V dropped 7 bases and J dropped 8; count of bases not matched to a gene: 6. The DNA of the CDR3 is TGTGCCAGCAATAGGTGGACTAGCGATGAGCAGTTCTTC. Its translation: CASNRWTSDEQFF.

This clonotype was seen ten or more times. The V call is TRBV18, the J call TRBJ2-7; possibly TRBD1 for D (5 bases). V was shortened by 5 bases and J by 3 bases, with 11 bases between the two germline ends. This CDR3 is built from 13 residues. Germline CDR1 is KGHSH and CDR2 is LQKENI. The CDR3 DNA sequence: TGTGCCAGCTCAAGGCAGGGAAGCTACGAGCAGTACTTC. It encodes CASSRQGSYEQYF.

This clonotype was counted a few times. The V call is TRBV29-1, the J call TRBJ1-1; D perhaps matches TRBD1 (5 bases). Trimming left V 3 bases short and J 5 bases short, with 19 bases between. Germline V gives CDR1 SQVTM, CDR2 ANQGSEA. This CDR3 contains 15 residues. CDR3 sequence reads: CSVDRGTSPRTEAFF. For the CDR3, the DNA is TGCAGCGTTGATCGAGGGACCTCTCCTAGGACTGAAGCTTTCTTT.

Notes on this clonotype: A much more abundant neighbour one base away suggests this may be a read error. CDR3 coding DNA: TGTGCCAGCATGGTTGACTACGAGCAGTACTTC. This encodes CASMVDYEQYF. The J gene is TRBJ2-7, the V gene TRBV12-3 or TRBV12-4; D gene unclear. Trimming removed 7 bases at V and 3 bases at J, with 7 bases between. The CDR3 length is 11 residues.

This clonotype was seen only a few times. This chain uses TRBV11-2 with TRBJ2-2; possibly TRBD2 for D (6 bases). V was cut by 2 bases and J by 2 bases, with 12 bases left in between. The germline V gene encodes CDR1 SGHAT and CDR2 FQNNGV. This CDR3 spans 16 amino acids. The CDR3 loop reads CASSLHAGSNTGELFF. The CDR3 nucleotides are TGTGCCAGCAGCTTACATGCGGGGTCAAACACCGGGGAGCTGTTTTTT.

V and J are TRBV3-1 and TRBJ1-2; no clear D. Trimming removed 2 bases at V and 4 bases at J, with 17 bases between. This CDR3 region has 16 residues. Germline assignment: CDR1 LGHDT and CDR2 YNNKEL (reference sequence). The CDR3 bases are TGTGCCAGCAGCCAAACCTCAGAAAAGTTCATCTATGGCTACACCTTC. Amino acid sequence: CASSQTSEKFIYGYTF.

V and J are TRBV18 and TRBJ2-2; 10 bases match TRBD2. This CDR3 region has 16 residues. Per the germline V gene, CDR1 is KGHSH and CDR2 is LQKENI. Unmatched junction bases numbered 5, after V lost 2 bases and J lost 5 bases. The CDR3 protein is CASSPSPSGSTGELFF. The CDR3 DNA reads as TGTGCCAGCTCACCATCGCCTAGCGGGAGTACCGGGGAGCTGTTTTTT.

This clonotype was picked up a small number of times. The chain recombines TRBV12-3 or TRBV12-4 with TRBJ1-1; D is undetermined. The V gene lost 2 bases and the J gene lost 0 bases, with 7 bases spanning the gap. The CDR3 loop spans 14 amino acids. The CDR3 loop is CASSLRHMNTEAFF. For the CDR3, the DNA is TGTGCCAGCAGTTTAAGACACATGAACACTGAAGCTTTCTTT.

In regard to this clonotype: Mismatch with germline at one junction end may stem from a read error. J is TRBJ2-1 and V is TRBV12-3 or TRBV12-4; tentative D call: TRBD2 (5 bases). The CDR3 is 14 amino acids. The CDR3 loop is CSSSSRGRSNEQFF. CDR3 in DNA: TGTTCCAGCAGTTCTCGCGGGCGCTCTAATGAGCAGTTCTTC.

This clonotype has at least ten counts. The genes are TRBV7-2 and TRBJ2-7; TRBD2 matches at 8 bases. V gave up 4 bases and J gave up 0 bases; unmatched junction bases: 5. The CDR3 sequence is 15 residues long. Germline lookup yields CDR1 SGHTA and CDR2 FQGNSA. The CDR3 nucleotides read TGTGCCAGCAGCTCGCAAAGCGGGAGCTCCTACGAGCAGTACTTC. As protein: CASSSQSGSSYEQYF.

This chain links TRBV15 with TRBJ2-5; D not certain. The CDR3 has 14 amino acids. Germline values: CDR1 LNHNV, CDR2 YYDKDF (reference sequence). The V end lost 0 bases, the J end lost 6 bases, and 11 bases lay between the germline ends. CDR3 sequence: CATSRDPSLQTQYF. The CDR3 nucleotides read TGTGCCACCAGCAGAGACCCGTCTCTGCAGACCCAGTACTTC.

This clonotype was seen many times. The J gene is TRBJ2-5, the V gene TRBV20-1; D gene ambiguous. CDR1 is DFQATT and CDR2 is SNEGSKA in the germline V gene (reference sequence). The V and J ends lost 6 bases and 2 bases respectively, with 7 bases between them. There are 11 residues in the CDR3. The CDR3 DNA reads as TGCAGTGCGAATGAACAAGAGACCCAGTACTTC. Translating it yields CSANEQETQYF.

This clonotype showed up many times. The chain employs TRBV18 and TRBJ2-7; D is perhaps TRBD2 (5 bases). Germline values: CDR1 KGHSH, CDR2 LQKENI. This CDR3 spans 12 amino acids. Trimming shortened V by 5 bases and J by 5 bases, and 10 bases separated the two germline ends. CDR3 in amino acids: CASSRLGDEQYF. The CDR3 coding sequence is TGTGCCAGCTCAAGGCTCGGGGACGAGCAGTACTTC.

This clonotype was seen many times. This chain uses TRBV5-1 with TRBJ2-1, with 8 nucleotides matching TRBD1. Germline CDR1 reads SGHRS; CDR2 reads YFSETQ. This CDR3 has 15 residues. V was pared by 5 bases and J by 1 base, with 5 bases of the junction left unmatched. The CDR3 protein is CASRDGQGSYNEQFF. DNA of the CDR3: TGCGCCAGCAGGGACGGACAGGGATCCTACAATGAGCAGTTCTTC.